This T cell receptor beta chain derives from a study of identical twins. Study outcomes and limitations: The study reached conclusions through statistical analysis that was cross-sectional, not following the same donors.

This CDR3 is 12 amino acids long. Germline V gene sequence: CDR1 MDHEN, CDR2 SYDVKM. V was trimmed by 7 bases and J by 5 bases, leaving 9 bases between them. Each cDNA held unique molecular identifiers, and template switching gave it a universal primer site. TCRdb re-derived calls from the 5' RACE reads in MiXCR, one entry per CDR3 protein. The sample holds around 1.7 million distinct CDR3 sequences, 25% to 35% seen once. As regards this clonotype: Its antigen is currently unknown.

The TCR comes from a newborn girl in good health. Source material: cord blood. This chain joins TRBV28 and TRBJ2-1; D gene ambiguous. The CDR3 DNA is TGTGCCAGCACGATAGAACACAATGAGCAGTTCTTC. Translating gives CASTIEHNEQFF.